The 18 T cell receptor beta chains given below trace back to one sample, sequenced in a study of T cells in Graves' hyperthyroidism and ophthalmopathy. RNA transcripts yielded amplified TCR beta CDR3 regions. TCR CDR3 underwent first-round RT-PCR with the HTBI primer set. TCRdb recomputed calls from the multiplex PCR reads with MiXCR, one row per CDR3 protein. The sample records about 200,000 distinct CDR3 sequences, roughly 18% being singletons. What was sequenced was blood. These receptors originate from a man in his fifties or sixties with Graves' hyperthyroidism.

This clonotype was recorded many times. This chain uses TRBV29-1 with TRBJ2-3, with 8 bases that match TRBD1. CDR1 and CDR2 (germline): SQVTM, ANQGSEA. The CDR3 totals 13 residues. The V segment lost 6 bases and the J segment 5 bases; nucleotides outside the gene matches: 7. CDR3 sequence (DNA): TGCAGCGTCGAGGACAGGGTAGGAGATACGCAGTATTTT. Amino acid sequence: CSVEDRVGDTQYF.

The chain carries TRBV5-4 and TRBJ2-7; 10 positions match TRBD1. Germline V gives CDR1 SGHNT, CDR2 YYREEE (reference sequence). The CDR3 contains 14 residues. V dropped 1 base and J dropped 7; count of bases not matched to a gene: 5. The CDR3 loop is CASSLRQGAKEQYF. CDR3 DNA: TGTGCCAGCAGCTTGAGACAGGGGGCTAAAGAGCAGTACTTC. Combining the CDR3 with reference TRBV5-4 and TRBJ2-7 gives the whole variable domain ETGVTQSPTHLIKTRGQQVTLRCSSQSGHNTVSWYQQALGQGPQFIFQYYREEENGRGNFPPRFSGLQFPNYSSELNVNALELDDSALYLCASSLRQGAKEQYFGPGTRLTVT.

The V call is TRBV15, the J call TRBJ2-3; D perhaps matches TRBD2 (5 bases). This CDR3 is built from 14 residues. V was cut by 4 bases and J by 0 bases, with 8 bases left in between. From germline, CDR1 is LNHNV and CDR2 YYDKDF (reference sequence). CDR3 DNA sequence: TGTGCCACCAGCACGAGGACTAGCACAGATACGCAGTATTTT. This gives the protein CATSTRTSTDTQYF.

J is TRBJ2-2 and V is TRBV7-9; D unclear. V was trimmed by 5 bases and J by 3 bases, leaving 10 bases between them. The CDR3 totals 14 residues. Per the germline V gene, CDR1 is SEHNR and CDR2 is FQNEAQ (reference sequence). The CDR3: CASSRTPDTGELFF. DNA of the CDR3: TGTGCCAGCAGCCGGACCCCGGACACCGGGGAGCTGTTTTTT.

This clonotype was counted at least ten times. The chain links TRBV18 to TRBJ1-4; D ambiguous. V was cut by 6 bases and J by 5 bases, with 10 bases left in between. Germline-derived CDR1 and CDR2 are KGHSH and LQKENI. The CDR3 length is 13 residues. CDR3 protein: CASSLEQNEKLFF. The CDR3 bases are TGTGCCAGCTCGCTCGAACAGAATGAAAAACTGTTTTTT.

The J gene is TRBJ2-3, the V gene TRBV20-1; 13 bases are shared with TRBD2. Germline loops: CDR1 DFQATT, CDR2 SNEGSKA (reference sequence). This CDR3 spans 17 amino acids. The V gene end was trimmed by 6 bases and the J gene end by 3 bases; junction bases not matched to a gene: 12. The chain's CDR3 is CSAPGTSGTSHTDTQYF. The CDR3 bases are TGCAGTGCCCCTGGGACTAGCGGGACTTCCCATACAGATACGCAGTATTTT.

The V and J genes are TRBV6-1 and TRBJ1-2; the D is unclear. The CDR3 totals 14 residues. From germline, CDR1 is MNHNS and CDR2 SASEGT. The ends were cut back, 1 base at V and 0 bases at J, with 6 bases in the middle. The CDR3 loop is CASSEVVTNYGYTF. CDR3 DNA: TGTGCCAGCAGTGAAGTAGTAACTAACTATGGCTACACCTTC.

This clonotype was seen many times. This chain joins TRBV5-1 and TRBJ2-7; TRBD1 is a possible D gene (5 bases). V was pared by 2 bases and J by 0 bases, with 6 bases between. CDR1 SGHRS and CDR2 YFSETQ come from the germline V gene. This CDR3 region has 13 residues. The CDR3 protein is CASSFQGSYEQYF. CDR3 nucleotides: TGCGCCAGCAGCTTTCAGGGCTCCTACGAGCAGTACTTC.

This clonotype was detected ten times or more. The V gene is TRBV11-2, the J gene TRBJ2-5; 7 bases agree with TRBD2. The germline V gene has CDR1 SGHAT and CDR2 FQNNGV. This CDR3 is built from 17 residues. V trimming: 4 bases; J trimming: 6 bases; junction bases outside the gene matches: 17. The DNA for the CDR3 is TGTGCCAGCAGCTACGCTTATGAGGGAGGGAATGGCAAGACCCAGTACTTC. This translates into CASSYAYEGGNGKTQYF.

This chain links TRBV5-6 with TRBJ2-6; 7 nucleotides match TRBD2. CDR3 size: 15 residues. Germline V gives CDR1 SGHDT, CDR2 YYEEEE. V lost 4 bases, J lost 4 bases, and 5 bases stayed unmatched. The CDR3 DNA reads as TGTGCCAGCAGCCCCGCGGGGGACGGGGCCAACGTCCTGACTTTC. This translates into CASSPAGDGANVLTF.

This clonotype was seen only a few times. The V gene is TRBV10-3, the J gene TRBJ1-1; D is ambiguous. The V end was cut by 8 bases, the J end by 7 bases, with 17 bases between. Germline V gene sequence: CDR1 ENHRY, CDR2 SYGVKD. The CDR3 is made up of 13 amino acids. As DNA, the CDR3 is TGTGCCATCGCTAGCCAGGATGGAAGTGAAGCTTTCTTT. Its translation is CAIASQDGSEAFF.

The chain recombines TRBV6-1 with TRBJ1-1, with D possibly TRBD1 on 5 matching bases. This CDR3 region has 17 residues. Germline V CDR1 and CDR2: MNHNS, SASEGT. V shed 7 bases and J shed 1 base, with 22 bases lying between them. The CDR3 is CASIRTFWQGRNTEAFF. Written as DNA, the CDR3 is TGTGCCAGCATTCGTACGTTCTGGCAGGGCCGGAACACTGAAGCTTTCTTT.

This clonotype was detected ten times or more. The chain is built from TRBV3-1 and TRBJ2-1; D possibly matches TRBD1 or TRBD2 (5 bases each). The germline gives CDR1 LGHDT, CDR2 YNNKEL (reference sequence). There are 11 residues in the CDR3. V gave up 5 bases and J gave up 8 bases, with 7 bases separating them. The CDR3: CASSGGYEQFF. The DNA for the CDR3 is TGTGCCAGCAGCGGGGGTTATGAGCAGTTCTTC.

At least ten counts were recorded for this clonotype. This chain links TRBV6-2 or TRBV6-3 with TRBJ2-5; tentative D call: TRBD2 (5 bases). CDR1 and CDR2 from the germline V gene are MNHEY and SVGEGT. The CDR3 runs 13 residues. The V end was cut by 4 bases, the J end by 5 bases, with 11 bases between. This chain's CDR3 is CASSSAAAETQYF. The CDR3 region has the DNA TGTGCCAGCAGTTCAGCAGCGGCTGAGACCCAGTACTTC.

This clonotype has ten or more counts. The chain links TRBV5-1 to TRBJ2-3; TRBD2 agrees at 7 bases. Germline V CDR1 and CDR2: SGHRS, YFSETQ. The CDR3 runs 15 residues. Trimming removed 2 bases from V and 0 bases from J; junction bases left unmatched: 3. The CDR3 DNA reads TGCGCCAGCAGCTTCGAGCGGGGTAGCACAGATACGCAGTATTTT. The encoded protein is CASSFERGSTDTQYF.

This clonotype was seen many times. The CDR3 region is CASRGGRFTDTQYF. CDR3 bases: TGTGCCAGCAGAGGCGGGAGGTTTACAGATACGCAGTATTTT. The chain employs TRBV2 and TRBJ2-3; 8 bases are shared with TRBD2. Germline V CDR1 and CDR2: SNHLY, FYNNEI. J was trimmed by 3 bases and V by 6 bases; bases with no gene match: 5. CDR3 length: 14 residues.

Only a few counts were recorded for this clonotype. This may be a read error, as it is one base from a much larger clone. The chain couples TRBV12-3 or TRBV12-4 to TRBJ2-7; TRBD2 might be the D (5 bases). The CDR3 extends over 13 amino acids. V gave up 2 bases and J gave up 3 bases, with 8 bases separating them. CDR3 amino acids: CASSLTRSYEQYF. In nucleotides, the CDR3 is TGTGCCAGCAGTTTAACTAGAAGCTACGAGCAGTACTTC.

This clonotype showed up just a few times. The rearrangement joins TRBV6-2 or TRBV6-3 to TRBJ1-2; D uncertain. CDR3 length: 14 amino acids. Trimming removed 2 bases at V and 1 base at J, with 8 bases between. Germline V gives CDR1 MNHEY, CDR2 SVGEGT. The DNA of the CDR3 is TGTGCCAGCAGTTACAGGATCTATAACTATGGCTACACCTTC. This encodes CASSYRIYNYGYTF.